This entry concerns a single T cell receptor (beta chain). Antigen specificity is unknown. The use of a sample-barcoded 5' primer and a J-beta primer mix characterized a second PCR of roughly 7 to 11 cycles. TCRdb analysed the 5' RACE reads with MiXCR anew, one entry per CDR3 protein. The sample lists 500,000 to 650,000 distinct CDR3 sequences, about 29% seen once, with about 3.9% in the top ten. The J segment lost 5 bases and the V segment lost 6 bases, leaving 11 bases of the junction unmatched. CDR3 size: 16 residues. This specimen comes from a study of blood T cells in healthy people across ages. Study outcomes and limitations: The diversity estimates, figures obtained from one million T cells, were considered underestimates. Naive T cell percentage by flow cytometry tracked strongly with beta diversity.

Every donor provided roughly 9.1 milliliters of peripheral blood. These sequences were also reported in another study, on T cells of mothers and their children. This second report adds: Per mother, over 9 million TCR beta CDR3 reads were obtained; per child, about 3 million.

The sequencing input was blood. This chain links TRBV12-3 or TRBV12-4 with TRBJ2-5, with 11 bases lining up with TRBD2. This TCR was recovered from a boy under 10 years old in good health. The CDR3 DNA is TGTGCCAGCAGAAAGAGTAGCGGGGGGGCGCGGGAGACCCAGTACTTC. Protein product: CASRKSSGGARETQYF.